This TCR beta chain was recovered during a study of T cells in Graves' hyperthyroidism and ophthalmopathy. Study-wide findings and caveats: From stable hyperthyroidism, ophthalmopathy was separated by a 13 V-J model. Among thyroid clonotypes expanded above 0.001, most also appeared in blood.

The CDR3 regions of TCR beta were amplified from RNA transcripts. The study used the HTBI primer set for a first-round RT-PCR of the TCR CDR3. TCRdb analysed the multiplex PCR reads with MiXCR anew, one entry per CDR3 protein. In the table there are about half a million distinct CDR3 sequences, about 16% of which are singletons. Ophthalmopathy patients had Clinical Activity Score at least 3, NOSPECS grade at least 4, duration under 3 months. Based on clinical symptoms, serum thyroxine and TRAb, thyroid ultrasound and orbital computed tomography, diagnoses were reached. On this clonotype: What it binds is not known.

The sequenced material came from blood. The sequence was collected from a woman aged 25-40 years with Graves' ophthalmopathy.

The CDR3 DNA reads as TGCAGCGCCAAAACCGGGACAAGTCTCAACAATGAGCAGTTCTTC. Translation: CSAKTGTSLNNEQFF. J is TRBJ2-1 and V is TRBV29-1, with TRBD1 as a possible D gene (6 bases). The V and J ends lost 7 bases and 5 bases respectively, with 21 bases between them. The CDR3 contains 15 residues. The germline CDR1 and CDR2 sequences are SQVTM and ANQGSEA.